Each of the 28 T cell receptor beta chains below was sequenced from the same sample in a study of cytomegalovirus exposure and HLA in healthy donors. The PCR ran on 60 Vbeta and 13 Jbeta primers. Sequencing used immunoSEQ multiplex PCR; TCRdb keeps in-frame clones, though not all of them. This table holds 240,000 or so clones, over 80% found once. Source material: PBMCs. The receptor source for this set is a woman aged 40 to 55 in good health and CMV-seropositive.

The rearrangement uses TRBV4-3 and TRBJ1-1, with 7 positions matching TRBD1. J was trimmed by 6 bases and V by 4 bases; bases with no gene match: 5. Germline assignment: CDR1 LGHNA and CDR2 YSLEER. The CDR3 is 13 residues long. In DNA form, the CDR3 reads TGCGCCAGCAGCCGGACCGGACAGGCTGAAGCTTTCTTT. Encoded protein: CASSRTGQAEAFF.

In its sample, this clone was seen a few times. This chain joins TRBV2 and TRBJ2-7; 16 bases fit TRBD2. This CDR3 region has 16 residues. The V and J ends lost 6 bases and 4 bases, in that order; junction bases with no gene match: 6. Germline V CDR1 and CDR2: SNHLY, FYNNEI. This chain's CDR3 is CASRLGLAGGAYEQYF. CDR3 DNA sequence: TGTGCCAGCAGGCTGGGACTAGCGGGGGGGGCGTACGAGCAGTACTTC.

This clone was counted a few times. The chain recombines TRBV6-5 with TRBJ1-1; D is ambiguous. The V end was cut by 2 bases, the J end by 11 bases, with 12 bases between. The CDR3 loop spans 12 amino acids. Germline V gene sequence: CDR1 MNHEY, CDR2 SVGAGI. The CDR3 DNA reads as TGTGCCAGCAGTTACAAAGGGAGTCTGGCTTTCTTT. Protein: CASSYKGSLAFF.

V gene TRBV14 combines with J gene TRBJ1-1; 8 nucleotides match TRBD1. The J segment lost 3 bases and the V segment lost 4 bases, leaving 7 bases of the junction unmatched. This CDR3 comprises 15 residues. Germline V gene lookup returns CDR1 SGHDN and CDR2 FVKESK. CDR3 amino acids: CASSPYRGVDTEAFF. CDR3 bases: TGTGCCAGCAGCCCTTACAGGGGGGTGGACACTGAAGCTTTCTTT.

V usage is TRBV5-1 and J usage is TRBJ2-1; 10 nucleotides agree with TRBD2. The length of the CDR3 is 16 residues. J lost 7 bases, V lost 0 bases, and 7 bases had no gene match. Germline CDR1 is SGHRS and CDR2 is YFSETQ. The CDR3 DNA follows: TGCGCCAGCAGCTTGGTGGCTAGCGGGGGATTTAATGAGCAGTTCTTC. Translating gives CASSLVASGGFNEQFF.

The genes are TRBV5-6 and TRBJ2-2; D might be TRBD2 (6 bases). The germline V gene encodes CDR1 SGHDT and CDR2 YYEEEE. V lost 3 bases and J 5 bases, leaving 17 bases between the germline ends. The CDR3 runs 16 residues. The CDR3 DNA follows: TGTGCCAGCAGCTCGGGACTCGCCAACCCAACCGGGGAGCTGTTTTTT. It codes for CASSSGLANPTGELFF.

The CDR3 sequence: CASSLAGQSYGYTF. For the CDR3, the DNA is TGTGCCAGCAGCTTGGCGGGACAAAGCTATGGCTACACCTTC. The chain carries TRBV5-6 and TRBJ1-2; the D gene is possibly TRBD1 (6 bases). CDR3 size: 14 residues. Germline lookup yields CDR1 SGHDT and CDR2 YYEEEE. V dropped 0 bases and J dropped 4 bases, with 10 bases sitting between them. The full variable domain, its missing parts supplied by reference TRBV5-6 and TRBJ1-2, is DAGVTQSPTHLIKTRGQQVTLRCSPKSGHDTVSWYQQALGQGPQFIFQYYEEEERQRGNFPDRFSGHQFPNYSSELNVNALLLGDSALYLCASSLAGQSYGYTFGSGTRLTVV.

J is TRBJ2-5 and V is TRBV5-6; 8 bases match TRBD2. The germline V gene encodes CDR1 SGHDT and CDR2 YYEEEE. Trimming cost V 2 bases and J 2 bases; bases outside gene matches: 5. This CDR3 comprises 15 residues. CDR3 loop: CASSLSPGGQETQYF. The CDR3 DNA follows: TGTGCCAGCAGCTTATCGCCGGGGGGGCAAGAGACCCAGTACTTC. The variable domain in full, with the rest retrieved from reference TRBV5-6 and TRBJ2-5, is DAGVTQSPTHLIKTRGQQVTLRCSPKSGHDTVSWYQQALGQGPQFIFQYYEEEERQRGNFPDRFSGHQFPNYSSELNVNALLLGDSALYLCASSLSPGGQETQYFGPGTRLLVL.

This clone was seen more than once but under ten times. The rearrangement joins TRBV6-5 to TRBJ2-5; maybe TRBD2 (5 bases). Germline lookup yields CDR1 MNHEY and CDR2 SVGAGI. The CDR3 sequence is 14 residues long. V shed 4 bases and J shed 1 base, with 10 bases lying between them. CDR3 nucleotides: TGTGCCAGCAGTTTCGGACTGGTCCAAGAGACCCAGTACTTC. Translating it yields CASSFGLVQETQYF.

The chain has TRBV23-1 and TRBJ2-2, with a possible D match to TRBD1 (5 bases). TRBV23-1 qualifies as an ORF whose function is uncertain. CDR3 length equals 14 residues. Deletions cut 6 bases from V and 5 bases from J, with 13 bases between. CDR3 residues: CASRSKQVTGELFF. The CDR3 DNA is TGCGCCAGCAGAAGTAAACAGGTGACCGGGGAGCTGTTTTTT.

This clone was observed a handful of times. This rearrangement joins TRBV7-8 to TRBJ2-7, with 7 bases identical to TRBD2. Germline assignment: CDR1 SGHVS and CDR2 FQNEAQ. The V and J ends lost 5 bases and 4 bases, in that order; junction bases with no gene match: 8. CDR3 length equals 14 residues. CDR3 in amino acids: CASSPGEGWYEQYF. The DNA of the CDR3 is TGTGCCAGCAGCCCCGGGGAGGGGTGGTACGAGCAGTACTTC.

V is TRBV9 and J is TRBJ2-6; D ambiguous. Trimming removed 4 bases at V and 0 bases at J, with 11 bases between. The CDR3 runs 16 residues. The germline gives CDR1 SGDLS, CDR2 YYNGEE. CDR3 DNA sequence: TGTGCCAGCAGCCGACGCGGCGACTCTGGGGCCAACGTCCTGACTTTC. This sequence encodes CASSRRGDSGANVLTF.

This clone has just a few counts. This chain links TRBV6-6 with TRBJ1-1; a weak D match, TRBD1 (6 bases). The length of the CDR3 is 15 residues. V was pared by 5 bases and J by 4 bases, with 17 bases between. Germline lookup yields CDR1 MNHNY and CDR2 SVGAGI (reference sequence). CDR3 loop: CASSITGSGGTEAFF. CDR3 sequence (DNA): TGTGCCAGCAGTATTACAGGGTCCGGAGGCACTGAAGCTTTCTTT.

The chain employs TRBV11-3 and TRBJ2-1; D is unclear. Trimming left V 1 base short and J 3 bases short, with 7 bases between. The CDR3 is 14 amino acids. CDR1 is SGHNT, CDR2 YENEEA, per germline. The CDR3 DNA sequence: TGTGCCAGCAGCTTAGCGGGTGACTACAATGAGCAGTTCTTC. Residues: CASSLAGDYNEQFF.

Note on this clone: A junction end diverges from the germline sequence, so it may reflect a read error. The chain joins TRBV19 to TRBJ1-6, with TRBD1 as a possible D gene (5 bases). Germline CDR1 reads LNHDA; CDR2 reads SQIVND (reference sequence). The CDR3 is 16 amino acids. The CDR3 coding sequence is TGTGCCCATCGGGGAGGGGCCAGCTCCCATAATTCACCCCTCCACTTT. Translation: CAHRGGASSHNSPLHF.

The CDR3: CASSQGSNRGPQHF. CDR3 DNA sequence: TGTGCCAGCAGCCAAGGTTCCAACCGGGGGCCCCAGCATTTT. The J gene is TRBJ1-5, the V gene TRBV6-5, with D unresolved. The germline V gene encodes CDR1 MNHEY and CDR2 SVGAGI. V shed 6 bases and J shed 9 bases, with 18 bases lying between them. The CDR3 totals 14 residues.

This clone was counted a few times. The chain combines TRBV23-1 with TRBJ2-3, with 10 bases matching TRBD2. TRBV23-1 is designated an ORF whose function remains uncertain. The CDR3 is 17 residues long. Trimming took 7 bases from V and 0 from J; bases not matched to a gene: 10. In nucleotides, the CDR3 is TGCGCCAGCACCGAGCGGGGGGGTTATATGAGCACAGATACGCAGTATTTT. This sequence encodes CASTERGGYMSTDTQYF.

CDR3 nucleotides: TGTGCCTGGAGGAAACAGGGAAGAGCGGAAAAACTGTTTTTT. Translating gives CAWRKQGRAEKLFF. The chain uses TRBV30 and TRBJ1-4; D is possibly TRBD1 (6 bases). Germline loops: CDR1 GTSNPN, CDR2 SVGIG (reference sequence). The CDR3 totals 14 residues. With 3 bases removed from V and 8 bases from J, the gap between germline ends came to 16 bases.

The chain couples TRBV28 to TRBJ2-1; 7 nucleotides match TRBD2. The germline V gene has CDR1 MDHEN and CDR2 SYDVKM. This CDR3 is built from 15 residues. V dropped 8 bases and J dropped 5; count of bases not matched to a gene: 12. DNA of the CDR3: TGTGCCAGCCCCCCCGGACATGGGACTAACAATGAGCAGTTCTTC. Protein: CASPPGHGTNNEQFF.

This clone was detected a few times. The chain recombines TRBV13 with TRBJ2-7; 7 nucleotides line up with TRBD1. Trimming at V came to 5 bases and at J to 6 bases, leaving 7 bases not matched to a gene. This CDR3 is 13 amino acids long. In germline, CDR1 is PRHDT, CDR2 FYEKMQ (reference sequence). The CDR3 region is CASSQGVAFEQYF. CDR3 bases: TGTGCCAGCAGCCAGGGGGTGGCGTTCGAGCAGTACTTC.

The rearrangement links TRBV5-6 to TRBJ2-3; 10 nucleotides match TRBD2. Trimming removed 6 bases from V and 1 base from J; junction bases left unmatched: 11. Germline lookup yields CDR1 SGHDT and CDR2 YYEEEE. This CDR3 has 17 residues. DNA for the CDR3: TGTGCCAGCATGGTCGCTAGCGGGAGCTTAGGCACAGATACGCAGTATTTT. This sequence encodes CASMVASGSLGTDTQYF.

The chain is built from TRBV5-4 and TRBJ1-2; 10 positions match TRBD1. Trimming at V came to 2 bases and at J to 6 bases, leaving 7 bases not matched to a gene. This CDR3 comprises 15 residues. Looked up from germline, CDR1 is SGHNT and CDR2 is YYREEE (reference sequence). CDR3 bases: TGTGCCAGCAGCTTTCCGGGACAGGGGCTTGATGGCTACACCTTC. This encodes CASSFPGQGLDGYTF.

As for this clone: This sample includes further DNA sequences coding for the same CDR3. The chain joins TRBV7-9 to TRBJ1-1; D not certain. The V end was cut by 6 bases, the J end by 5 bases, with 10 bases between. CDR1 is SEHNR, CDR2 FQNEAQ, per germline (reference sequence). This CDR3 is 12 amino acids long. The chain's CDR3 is CASSFPGTEAFF. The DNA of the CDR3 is TGTGCCAGCAGTTTCCCCGGGACTGAAGCTTTCTTT.

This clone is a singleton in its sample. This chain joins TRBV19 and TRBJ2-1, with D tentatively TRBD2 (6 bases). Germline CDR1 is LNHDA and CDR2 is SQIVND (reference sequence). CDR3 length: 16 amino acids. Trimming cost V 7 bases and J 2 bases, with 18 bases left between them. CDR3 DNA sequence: TGTGCCAGTACCCCCCTGGTAGGGACTCCCTACAATGAGCAGTTCTTC. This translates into CASTPLVGTPYNEQFF.

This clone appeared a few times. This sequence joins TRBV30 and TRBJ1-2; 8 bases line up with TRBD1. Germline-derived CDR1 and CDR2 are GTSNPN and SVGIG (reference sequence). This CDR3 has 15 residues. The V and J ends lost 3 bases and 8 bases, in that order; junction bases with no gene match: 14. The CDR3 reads CAWSARQGLLIGYTF. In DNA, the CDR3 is TGTGCCTGGAGCGCCCGACAGGGGCTTTTAATAGGCTACACCTTC. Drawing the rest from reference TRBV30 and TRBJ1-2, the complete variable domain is SQTIHQWPATLVQPVGSPLSLECTVEGTSNPNLYWYRQAAGRGLQLLFYSVGIGQISSEVPQNLSASRPQDRQFILSSKKLLLSDSGFYLCAWSARQGLLIGYTFGSGTRLTVV.

CDR3: CATSRDGALAGPNEQFF. DNA for the CDR3: TGTGCCACCAGCAGAGATGGGGCGCTAGCGGGACCCAATGAGCAGTTCTTC. The chain is built from TRBV15 and TRBJ2-1; 9 nucleotides line up with TRBD2. Germline lookup yields CDR1 LNHNV and CDR2 YYDKDF (reference sequence). This CDR3 region has 17 residues. The V gene end was trimmed by 0 bases and the J gene end by 6 bases; junction bases not matched to a gene: 9.

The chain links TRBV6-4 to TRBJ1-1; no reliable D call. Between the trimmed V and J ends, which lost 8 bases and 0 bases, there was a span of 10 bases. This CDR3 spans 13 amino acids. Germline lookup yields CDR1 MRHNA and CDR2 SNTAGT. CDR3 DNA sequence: TGTGCCAGCTCCAAACTCCTGAACACTGAAGCTTTCTTT. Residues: CASSKLLNTEAFF.

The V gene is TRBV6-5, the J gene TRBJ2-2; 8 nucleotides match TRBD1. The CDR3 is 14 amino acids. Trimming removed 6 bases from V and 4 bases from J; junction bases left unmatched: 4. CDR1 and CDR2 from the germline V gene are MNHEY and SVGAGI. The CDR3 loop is CASSPGGPTGELFF. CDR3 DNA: TGTGCCAGCAGCCCAGGGGGCCCCACCGGGGAGCTGTTTTTT.